The clone carrying this T cell receptor (beta chain) has just a few counts. Its antigen is unknown. This record belongs to a study of T cell responses to AZD1222 COVID-19 vaccine. Study-wide context: Second-dose intervals near 4 or 12 weeks were combined.

The study, taken as a whole, reports: CD4 TCRs linked to vaccination spanned spike, dominating at 160-218 and 743-854. Of the AZD1222 recipients, only 5 to 7 were seropositive at baseline.

Generated by immunoSEQ multiplex PCR, the TCRdb table keeps only in-frame clones and is missing some. Among 130,000 or so clones listed, 80% to 90% were seen once. The TCR originated in an adult in good health. Source: peripheral blood, taken on day 0 of AZD1222 vaccination.

CDR3 bases: TGTGCCAGCAGATCTATACTAGGCGGGAGGTACAATGAGCAGTTCTTC. It yields the protein CASRSILGGRYNEQFF. V is TRBV11-2 and J is TRBJ2-1, with 8 bases lining up with TRBD2. Germline CDR1 reads SGHAT; CDR2 reads FQNNGV. Unmatched junction bases numbered 11, after V lost 6 bases and J lost 4 bases. The CDR3 sequence is 16 residues long.